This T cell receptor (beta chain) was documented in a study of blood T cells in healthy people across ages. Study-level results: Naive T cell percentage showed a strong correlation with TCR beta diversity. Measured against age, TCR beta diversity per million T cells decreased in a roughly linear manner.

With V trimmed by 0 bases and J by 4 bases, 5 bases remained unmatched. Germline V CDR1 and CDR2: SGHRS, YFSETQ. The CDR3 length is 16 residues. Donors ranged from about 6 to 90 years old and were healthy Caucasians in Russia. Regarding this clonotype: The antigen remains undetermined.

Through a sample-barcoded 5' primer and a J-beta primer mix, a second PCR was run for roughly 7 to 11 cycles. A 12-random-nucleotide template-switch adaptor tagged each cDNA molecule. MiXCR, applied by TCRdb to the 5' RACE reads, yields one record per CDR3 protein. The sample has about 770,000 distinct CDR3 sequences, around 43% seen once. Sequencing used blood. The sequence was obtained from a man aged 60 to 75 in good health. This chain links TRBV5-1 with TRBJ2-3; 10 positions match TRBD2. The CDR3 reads CASSLEPSGSADTQYF. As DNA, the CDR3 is TGCGCCAGCAGCTTGGAGCCTAGCGGGAGCGCAGATACGCAGTATTTT.